The subject of this entry is one T cell receptor (beta chain). The target antigen is unknown. The entry originates in a study of T cell repertoires in cytomegalovirus infection. Study information: Use of recently identified HLA-C-restricted and well-studied HLA-B-restricted CMV epitopes was part of the study. Public TCR beta signatures provided an indication of both CMV infection and a matching HLA type.

A single record per CDR3 protein comes from TCRdb applying MiXCR to the reads. The table includes about 890,000 distinct CDR3 sequences, less than 35% detected once. The germline V gene encodes CDR1 SEHNR and CDR2 FQNEAQ (reference sequence). V lost 1 base and J 0 bases, leaving 15 bases between the germline ends. The CDR3 runs to 18 residues. The sample was cultured CD8+ T cells from PBMCs, taken from culture after CMV antigen stimulation. The clonotype was recovered from a human donor in good health (CMV status not recorded). Some clones in this sample may be carry-over from other donors' samples. The J gene is TRBJ2-2, the V gene TRBV7-9; D perhaps matches TRBD2 (5 bases). CDR3 amino acids: CASSLGFWRASNTGELFF. The CDR3 bases are TGTGCCAGCAGCTTAGGATTTTGGCGGGCTTCGAACACCGGGGAGCTGTTTTTT.